What follows are 13 T cell receptor beta chains derived from one specimen sequenced in a study of blood T cell repertoires in COVID-19. Sequenced by immunoSEQ multiplex PCR; TCRdb stores in-frame clones only, minus some. Here the sample spans about 37,000 clones, 75% to 85% being singletons. Material for sequencing was peripheral blood. The source is a woman between 65 and 79 years old with acute or convalescent COVID-19.

The rearrangement joins TRBV12-5 to TRBJ2-2; unclear D gene. This CDR3 is built from 16 residues. V lost 0 bases and J 3 bases, leaving 11 bases between the germline ends. Looked up from germline, CDR1 is LGHNT and CDR2 is FRNRAP. The CDR3 protein is CASGLVVSQDTGELFF. DNA for the CDR3: TGTGCTAGTGGTTTGGTAGTAAGCCAGGACACCGGGGAGCTGTTTTTT. Together with reference TRBV12-5 and TRBJ2-2, the CDR3 gives the full variable domain: DARVTQTPRHKVTEMGQEVTMRCQPILGHNTVFWYRQTMMQGLELLAYFRNRAPLDDSGMPKDRFSAEMPDATLATLKIQPSEPRDSAVYFCASGLVVSQDTGELFFGEGSRLTVL.

The chain links TRBV18 to TRBJ2-3; TRBD1 might be the D (6 bases). Trimming pared 6 bases from V and 4 bases from J, leaving 20 bases between. The CDR3 consists of 16 residues. CDR1 is KGHSH and CDR2 is LQKENI in the germline V gene. CDR3 sequence reads: CASSLDGTGRSDTQYF. CDR3 sequence (DNA): TGTGCCAGCTCCCTCGACGGCACAGGGAGATCAGATACGCAGTATTTT.

The chain uses TRBV10-3 and TRBJ2-1; 10 bases align to TRBD1. With 7 bases clipped from V and 8 bases from J, the junction kept 8 bases outside the gene matches. Germline V gene sequence: CDR1 ENHRY, CDR2 SYGVKD. The CDR3 runs 14 residues. CDR3 amino acids: CAIIRDRGSDEQFF. The CDR3 DNA follows: TGTGCCATCATTCGGGACAGGGGATCAGATGAGCAGTTCTTC.

This chain joins TRBV10-3 and TRBJ1-5; no reliable D call. Germline V CDR1 and CDR2: ENHRY, SYGVKD. V was clipped by 4 bases and J by 2 bases, with 6 bases between them. This CDR3 has 13 amino acids. CDR3 in amino acids: CAISVEGNQPQHF. The CDR3 region has the DNA TGTGCCATCAGTGTTGAGGGCAATCAGCCCCAGCATTTT.

V and J are TRBV29-1 and TRBJ2-3; 7 nucleotides match TRBD2. CDR1 and CDR2 from the germline V gene are SQVTM and ANQGSEA. The length of the CDR3 is 17 residues. V lost 2 bases to trimming and J lost 0 bases; unmatched junction nucleotides: 11. Written as DNA, the CDR3 is TGCAGCGTTGAATGGAAGAAGACTAGCCGAAGCACAGATACGCAGTATTTT. Translating gives CSVEWKKTSRSTDTQYF.

V is TRBV29-1 and J is TRBJ2-1, with a weak D call TRBD1 (6 bases). Germline CDR1 and CDR2: SQVTM and ANQGSEA. The CDR3 runs 12 residues. The V end lost 8 bases, the J end lost 10 bases, and 18 bases lay between the germline ends. This chain's CDR3 is CSISRPGQEQFF. The CDR3 DNA follows: TGCAGCATTTCCCGACCGGGACAAGAGCAGTTCTTC.

In regard to this clone: Other DNA sequences within the sample encode an identical CDR3. This chain uses TRBV6-5 with TRBJ1-1; 11 positions agree with TRBD1. CDR3 length: 14 residues. From germline, CDR1 is MNHEY and CDR2 SVGAGI. V dropped 6 bases and J dropped 5; count of bases not matched to a gene: 5. This CDR3 is CASSSGTGGTEAFF. CDR3 nucleotide sequence: TGTGCCAGCAGCTCCGGGACAGGGGGGACTGAAGCTTTCTTT.

In DNA form, the CDR3 reads TGTGCCAGCAGGCGGACAGGGGTCTATAATGAAAAACTGTTTTTT. It translates to CASRRTGVYNEKLFF. This chain joins TRBV7-2 and TRBJ1-4; 9 bases align to TRBD1. Germline V gene lookup returns CDR1 SGHTA and CDR2 FQGNSA. J lost 4 bases, V lost 6 bases, and 6 bases had no gene match. This CDR3 is 15 amino acids long.

This rearrangement joins TRBV5-6 to TRBJ2-5, with 11 bases lining up with TRBD2. J gave up 5 bases and V 0 bases, and 3 bases lay outside the gene matches. The CDR3 length is 15 residues. Germline assignment: CDR1 SGHDT and CDR2 YYEEEE. The CDR3 region is CASSLVLAGGETQYF. Here the CDR3 DNA reads TGTGCCAGCAGCTTGGTCCTAGCGGGGGGCGAGACCCAGTACTTC.

The chain carries TRBV5-8 and TRBJ2-5; the match to TRBD2 covers 8 bases. J was trimmed by 5 bases and V by 3 bases; bases with no gene match: 9. The CDR3 totals 15 residues. Germline CDR1 reads SGHTS; CDR2 reads YDEGEE. The CDR3 sequence: CASSSKGAGVETQYF. The CDR3 DNA follows: TGTGCCAGCAGCTCGAAGGGAGCGGGGGTGGAGACCCAGTACTTC.

This clone was detected only once. The chain couples TRBV4-2 to TRBJ2-2, with a tentative D call TRBD1 (5 bases). CDR1 is LGHNA, CDR2 YNFKEQ, per germline. This CDR3 has 19 amino acids. V dropped 1 base and J dropped 0 bases, with 18 bases sitting between them. CDR3 residues: CASSQVTSARTPNTGELFF. The CDR3 coding sequence is TGTGCCAGCAGCCAAGTGACGTCTGCACGGACACCGAACACCGGGGAGCTGTTTTTT.

The chain recombines TRBV18 with TRBJ2-2; 7 positions agree with TRBD1. Trimming removed 5 bases from V and 4 bases from J; junction bases left unmatched: 7. The CDR3 consists of 15 residues. Germline CDR1 reads KGHSH; CDR2 reads LQKENI. The CDR3 sequence: CASSNRGVVTGELFF. For the CDR3, the DNA is TGTGCCAGCTCAAACAGGGGAGTCGTCACCGGGGAGCTGTTTTTT.

CDR3 in amino acids: CASSPWGRTHHEQYF. The CDR3 DNA is TGTGCCAGCAGCCCCTGGGGGAGGACTCACCACGAGCAGTACTTC. The chain recombines TRBV27 with TRBJ2-7; D might be TRBD2 (6 bases). CDR1 MNHEY and CDR2 SMNVEV come from the germline V gene (reference sequence). CDR3 size: 15 residues. V was pared by 6 bases and J by 5 bases, with 20 bases between.